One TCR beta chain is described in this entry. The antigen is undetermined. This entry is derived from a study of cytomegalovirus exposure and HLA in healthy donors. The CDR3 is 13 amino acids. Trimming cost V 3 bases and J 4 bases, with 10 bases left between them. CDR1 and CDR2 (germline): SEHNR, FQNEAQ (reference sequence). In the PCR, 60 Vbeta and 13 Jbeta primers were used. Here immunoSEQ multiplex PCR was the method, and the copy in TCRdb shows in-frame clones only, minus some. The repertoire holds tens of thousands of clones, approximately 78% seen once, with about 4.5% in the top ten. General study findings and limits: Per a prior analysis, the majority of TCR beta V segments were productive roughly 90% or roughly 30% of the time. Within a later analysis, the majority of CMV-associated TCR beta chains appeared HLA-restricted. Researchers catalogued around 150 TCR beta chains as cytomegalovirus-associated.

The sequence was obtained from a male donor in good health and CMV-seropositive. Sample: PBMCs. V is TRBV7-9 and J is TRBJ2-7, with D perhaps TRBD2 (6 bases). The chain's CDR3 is CASSFSGTYEQYF. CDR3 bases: TGTGCCAGCAGCTTTAGCGGTACTTACGAGCAGTACTTC.